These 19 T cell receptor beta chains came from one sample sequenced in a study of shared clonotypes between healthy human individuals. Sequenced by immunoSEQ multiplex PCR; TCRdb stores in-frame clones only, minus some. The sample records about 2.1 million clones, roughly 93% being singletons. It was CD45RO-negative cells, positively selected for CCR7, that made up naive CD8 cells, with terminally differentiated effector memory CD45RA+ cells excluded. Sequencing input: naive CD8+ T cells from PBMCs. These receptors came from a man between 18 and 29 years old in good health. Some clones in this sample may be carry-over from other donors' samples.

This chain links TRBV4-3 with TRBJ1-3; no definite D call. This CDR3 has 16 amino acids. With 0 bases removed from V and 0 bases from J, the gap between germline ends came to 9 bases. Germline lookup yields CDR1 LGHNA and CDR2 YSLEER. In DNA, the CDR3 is TGCGCCAGCAGCCAAGAGACGGGCAGCTCTGGAAACACCATATATTTT. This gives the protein CASSQETGSSGNTIYF.

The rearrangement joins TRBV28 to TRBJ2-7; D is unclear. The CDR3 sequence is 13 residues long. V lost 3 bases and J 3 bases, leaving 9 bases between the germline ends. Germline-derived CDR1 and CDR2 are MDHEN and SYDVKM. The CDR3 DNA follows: TGTGCCAGCAGTTTTAACGACGGCTACGAGCAGTACTTC. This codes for CASSFNDGYEQYF.

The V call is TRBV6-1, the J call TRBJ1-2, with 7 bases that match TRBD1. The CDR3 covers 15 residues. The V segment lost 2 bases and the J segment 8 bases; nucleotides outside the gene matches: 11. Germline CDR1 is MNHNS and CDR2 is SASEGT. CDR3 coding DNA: TGTGCCAGCAGTGAAAGGGGGACAGCTGGAGGCGGCTACACCTTC. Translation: CASSERGTAGGGYTF.

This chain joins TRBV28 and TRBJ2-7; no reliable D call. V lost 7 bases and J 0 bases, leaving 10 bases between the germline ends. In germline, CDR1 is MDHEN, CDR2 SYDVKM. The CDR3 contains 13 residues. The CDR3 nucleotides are TGTGCCAGCAAGGGCCCATTCTCCTACGAGCAGTACTTC. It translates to CASKGPFSYEQYF.

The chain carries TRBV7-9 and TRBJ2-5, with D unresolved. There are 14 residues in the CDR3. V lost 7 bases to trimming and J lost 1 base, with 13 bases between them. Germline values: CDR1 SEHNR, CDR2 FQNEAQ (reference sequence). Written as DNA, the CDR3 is TGTGCCAGCAATCCCGAACTCATCCAAGAGACCCAGTACTTC. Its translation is CASNPELIQETQYF.

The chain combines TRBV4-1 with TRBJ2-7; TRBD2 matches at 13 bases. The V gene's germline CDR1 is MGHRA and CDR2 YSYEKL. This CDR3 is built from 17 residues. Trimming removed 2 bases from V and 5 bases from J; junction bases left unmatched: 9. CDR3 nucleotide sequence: TGCGCCAGCAGCCAACAACTAGCGGGAGGGTCCACGGACGAGCAGTACTTC. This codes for CASSQQLAGGSTDEQYF.

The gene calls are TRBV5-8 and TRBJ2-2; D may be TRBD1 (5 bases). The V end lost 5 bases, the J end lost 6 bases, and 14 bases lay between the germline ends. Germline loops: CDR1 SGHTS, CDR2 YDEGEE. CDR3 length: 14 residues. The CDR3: CASSSRQSPGELFF. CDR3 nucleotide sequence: TGTGCCAGCAGTTCCAGACAGTCCCCCGGGGAGCTGTTTTTT.

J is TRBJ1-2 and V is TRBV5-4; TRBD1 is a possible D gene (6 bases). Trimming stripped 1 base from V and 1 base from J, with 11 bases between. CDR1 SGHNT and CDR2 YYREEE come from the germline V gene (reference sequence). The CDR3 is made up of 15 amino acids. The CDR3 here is CASSLRTENNYGYTF. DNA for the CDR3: TGTGCCAGCAGCTTGAGGACAGAAAATAACTATGGCTACACCTTC.

CDR3 sequence: CASSLHLGVNTEAFF. The CDR3 region has the DNA TGTGCCAGCAGCTTACATCTGGGAGTCAACACTGAAGCTTTCTTT. This chain joins TRBV7-9 and TRBJ1-1, with no clear D. This CDR3 has 15 residues. Trimming left V 2 bases short and J 2 bases short, with 12 bases between. Germline CDR1 is SEHNR and CDR2 is FQNEAQ (reference sequence).

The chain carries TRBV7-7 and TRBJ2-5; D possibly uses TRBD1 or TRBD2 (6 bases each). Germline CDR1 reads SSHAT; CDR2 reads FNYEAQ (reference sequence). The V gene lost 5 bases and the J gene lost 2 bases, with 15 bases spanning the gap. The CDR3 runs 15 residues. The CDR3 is CASSTSGGGQETQYF. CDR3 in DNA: TGTGCCAGCAGCACCTCAGGAGGGGGTCAAGAGACCCAGTACTTC.

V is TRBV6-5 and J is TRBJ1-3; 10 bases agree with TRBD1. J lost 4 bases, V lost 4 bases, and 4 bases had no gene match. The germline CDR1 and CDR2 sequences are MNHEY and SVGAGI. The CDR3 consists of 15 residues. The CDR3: CASSSGTGVGNTIYF. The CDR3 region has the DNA TGTGCCAGCAGTTCCGGGACAGGGGTCGGAAACACCATATATTTT.

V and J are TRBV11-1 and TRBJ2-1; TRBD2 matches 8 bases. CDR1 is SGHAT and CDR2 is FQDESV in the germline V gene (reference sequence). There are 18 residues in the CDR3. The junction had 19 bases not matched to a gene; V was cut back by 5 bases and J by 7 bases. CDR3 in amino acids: CASSASGLERESLNEQFF. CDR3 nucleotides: TGTGCCAGCAGCGCATCCGGCCTAGAGCGGGAGAGTTTAAATGAGCAGTTCTTC.

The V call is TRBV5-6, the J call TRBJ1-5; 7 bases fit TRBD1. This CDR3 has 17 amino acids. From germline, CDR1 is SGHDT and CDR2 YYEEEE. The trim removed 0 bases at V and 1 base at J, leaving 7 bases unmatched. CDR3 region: CASSLGLGTASNQPQHF. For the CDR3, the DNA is TGTGCCAGCAGCTTGGGTCTTGGGACAGCGAGCAATCAGCCCCAGCATTTT.

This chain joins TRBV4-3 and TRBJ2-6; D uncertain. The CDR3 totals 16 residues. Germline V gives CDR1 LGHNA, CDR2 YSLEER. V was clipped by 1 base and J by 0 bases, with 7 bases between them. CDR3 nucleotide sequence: TGCGCCAGCAGCCAAGTTCCGGACTCTGGGGCCAACGTCCTGACTTTC. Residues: CASSQVPDSGANVLTF.

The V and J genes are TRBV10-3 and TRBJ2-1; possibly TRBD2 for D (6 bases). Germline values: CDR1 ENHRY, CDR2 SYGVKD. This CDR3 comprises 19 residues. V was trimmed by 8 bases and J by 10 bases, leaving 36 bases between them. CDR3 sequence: CAISEDGSGSLPLSEEQFF. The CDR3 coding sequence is TGTGCCATCTCCGAGGATGGTAGCGGAAGCTTACCACTATCTGAGGAGCAGTTCTTC.

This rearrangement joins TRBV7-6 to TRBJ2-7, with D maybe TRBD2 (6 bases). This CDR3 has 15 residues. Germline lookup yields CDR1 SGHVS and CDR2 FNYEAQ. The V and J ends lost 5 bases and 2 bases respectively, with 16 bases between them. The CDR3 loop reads CASSPRISGPYEQYF. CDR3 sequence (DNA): TGTGCCAGCAGCCCACGGATTAGCGGTCCCTACGAGCAGTACTTC.

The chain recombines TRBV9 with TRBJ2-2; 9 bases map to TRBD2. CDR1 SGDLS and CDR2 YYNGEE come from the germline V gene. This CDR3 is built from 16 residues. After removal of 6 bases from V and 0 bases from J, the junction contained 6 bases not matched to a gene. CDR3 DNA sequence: TGTGCCAGCAACCTAGCGGGAAGCGCGAACACCGGGGAGCTGTTTTTT. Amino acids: CASNLAGSANTGELFF.

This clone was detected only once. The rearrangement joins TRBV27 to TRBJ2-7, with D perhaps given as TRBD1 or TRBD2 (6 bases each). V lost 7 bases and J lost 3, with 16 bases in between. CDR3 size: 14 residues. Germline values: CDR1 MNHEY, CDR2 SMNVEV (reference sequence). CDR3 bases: TGTGCCAGCAAAACCGGGGGCACTGGCTACGAGCAGTACTTC. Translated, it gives CASKTGGTGYEQYF.

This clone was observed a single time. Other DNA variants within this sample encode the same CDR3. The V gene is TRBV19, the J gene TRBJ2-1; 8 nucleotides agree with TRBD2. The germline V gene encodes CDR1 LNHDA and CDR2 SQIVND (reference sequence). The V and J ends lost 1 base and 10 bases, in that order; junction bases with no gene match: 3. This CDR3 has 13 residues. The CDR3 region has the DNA TGTGCCAGTAGTATAGGACTAGCGAGCGAGCAGTTCTTC. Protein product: CASSIGLASEQFF.